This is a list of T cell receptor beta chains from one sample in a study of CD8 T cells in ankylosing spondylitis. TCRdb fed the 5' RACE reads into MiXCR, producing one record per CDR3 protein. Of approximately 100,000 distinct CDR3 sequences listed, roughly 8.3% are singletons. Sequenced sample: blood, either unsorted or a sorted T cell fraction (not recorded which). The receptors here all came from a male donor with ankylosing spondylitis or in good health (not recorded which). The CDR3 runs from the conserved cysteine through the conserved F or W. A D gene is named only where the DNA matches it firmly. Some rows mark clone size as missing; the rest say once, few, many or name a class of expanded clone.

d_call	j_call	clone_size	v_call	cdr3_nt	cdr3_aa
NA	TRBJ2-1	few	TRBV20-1	TGCAGTGCTGAGTTTACAGGGCATGAGCAGTTCTTC	CSAEFTGHEQFF
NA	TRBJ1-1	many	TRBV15	TGTGCCACCAGCAGAGATCAGCAAGGAGCTTTCTTT	CATSRDQQGAFF
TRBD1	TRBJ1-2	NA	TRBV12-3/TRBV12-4	TGTGCCAGCAGTTCACAGGGGGGAACGGGGGGCTACACCTTC	CASSSQGGTGGYTF
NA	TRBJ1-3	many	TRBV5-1	TGCGCCAGCAGCTTCCGGACCCCTGGAAACACCATATATTTT	CASSFRTPGNTIYF
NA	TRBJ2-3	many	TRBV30	TGTGCCTGGACCAGGGGCTTCCAAAGCACAGATACGCAGTATTTT	CAWTRGFQSTDTQYF
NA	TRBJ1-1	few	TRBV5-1	TGCGCCAGCAGCTTGGGGCCTGGGGGAGACACTGAAGCTTTCTTT	CASSLGPGGDTEAFF
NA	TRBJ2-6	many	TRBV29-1	TGCAGCGTTATGACCACATCTGGGGCCAACGTCCTGACTTTC	CSVMTTSGANVLTF
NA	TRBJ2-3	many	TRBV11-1	TGTGCCAGCAGCTTCCCCGCGGGGGCCCTCACAGATACGCAGTATTTT	CASSFPAGALTDTQYF
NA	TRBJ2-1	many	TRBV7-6	TGTGCCAGCAGCTTAGCAGAGCTAGTCAGCGAGCAGTTCTTC	CASSLAELVSEQFF
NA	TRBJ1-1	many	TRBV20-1	TGCAGTGCTAGAGATATGACAGTGAACACTGAAGCTTTCTTT	CSARDMTVNTEAFF
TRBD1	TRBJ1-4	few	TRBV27	TGTGCCAGCAGTCTCCGAAACCGGGACAGCTCAACTAATGAAAAACTGTTTTTT	CASSLRNRDSSTNEKLFF
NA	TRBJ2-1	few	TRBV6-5	TGTGCCAGCAGTTACTCCGTGGGGGGAGTGAGAAACAATGAGCAGTTCTTC	CASSYSVGGVRNNEQFF
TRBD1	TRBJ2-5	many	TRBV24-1	TGTGCCACCAGTGATCCTGGACAGGGGAAAGAGACCCAGTACTTC	CATSDPGQGKETQYF
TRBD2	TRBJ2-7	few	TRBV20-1	TGCAGTGCTAGAAGACTAGCGGGAGCCTACGAGCAGTACTTC	CSARRLAGAYEQYF
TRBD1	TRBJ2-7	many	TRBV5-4	TGTGCCAGCAGCTCCGGACAGGGGAAATCCTACGAGCAGTACTTC	CASSSGQGKSYEQYF
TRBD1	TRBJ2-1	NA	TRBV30	TGTGCCTGGAGTAGGACAGGGTTCCCGGAGCAGTTCTTC	CAWSRTGFPEQFF